The 3 T cell receptor beta chains reported below all come from one sample, sequenced in a study of blood T cell repertoires in COVID-19. Some clones are missing from TCRdb's copy, which holds only in-frame ones; the method was immunoSEQ multiplex PCR. Seen here are about 83,000 clones, about 92% observed once, and the top ten hold approximately 15%. The sample comprised peripheral blood. These receptors all come from an elderly woman with active or convalescent COVID-19.

The CDR3 sequence is CASSVAQGEQFF. CDR3 DNA: TGTGCCAGCAGCGTAGCTCAGGGTGAGCAGTTCTTC. The V gene is TRBV9, the J gene TRBJ2-1; TRBD1 might be the D (5 bases). This CDR3 comprises 12 residues. Germline V gene data show CDR1 as SGDLS and CDR2 as YYNGEE. Trimming removed 0 bases at V and 9 bases at J, with 7 bases between.

The chain combines TRBV11-3 with TRBJ2-1, with D possibly being TRBD2 (6 bases). CDR3 length: 14 amino acids. Between the trimmed V and J ends, which lost 5 bases and 1 base, there was a span of 9 bases. Germline CDR1 SGHNT, CDR2 YENEEA. CDR3 amino acids: CASSEGLSYNEQFF. The CDR3 bases are TGTGCCAGCAGCGAGGGACTGTCCTACAATGAGCAGTTCTTC.

The genes are TRBV20-1 and TRBJ1-5, with D perhaps TRBD1 (5 bases). The V gene lost 3 bases and the J gene lost 2 bases, with 14 bases spanning the gap. Germline V gives CDR1 DFQATT, CDR2 SNEGSKA (reference sequence). The CDR3 runs 15 residues. CDR3 nucleotides: TGCAGTGCTAGTGCGGGGGTAGGAGGCAATCAGCCCCAGCATTTT. It translates to CSASAGVGGNQPQHF.